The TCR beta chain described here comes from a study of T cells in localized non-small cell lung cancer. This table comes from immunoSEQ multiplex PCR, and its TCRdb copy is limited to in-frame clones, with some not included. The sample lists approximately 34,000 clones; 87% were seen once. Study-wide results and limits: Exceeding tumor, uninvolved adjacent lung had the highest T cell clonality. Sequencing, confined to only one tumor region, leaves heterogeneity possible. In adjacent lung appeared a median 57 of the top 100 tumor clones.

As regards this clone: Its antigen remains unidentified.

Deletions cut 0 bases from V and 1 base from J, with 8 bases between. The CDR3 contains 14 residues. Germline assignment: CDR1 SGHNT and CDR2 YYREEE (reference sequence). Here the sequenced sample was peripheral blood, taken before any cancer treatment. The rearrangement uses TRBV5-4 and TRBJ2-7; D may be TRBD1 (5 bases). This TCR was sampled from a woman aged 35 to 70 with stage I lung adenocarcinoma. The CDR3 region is CASSLAKGSYEQYF. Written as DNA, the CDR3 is TGTGCCAGCAGCTTGGCCAAGGGGTCCTACGAGCAGTACTTC.